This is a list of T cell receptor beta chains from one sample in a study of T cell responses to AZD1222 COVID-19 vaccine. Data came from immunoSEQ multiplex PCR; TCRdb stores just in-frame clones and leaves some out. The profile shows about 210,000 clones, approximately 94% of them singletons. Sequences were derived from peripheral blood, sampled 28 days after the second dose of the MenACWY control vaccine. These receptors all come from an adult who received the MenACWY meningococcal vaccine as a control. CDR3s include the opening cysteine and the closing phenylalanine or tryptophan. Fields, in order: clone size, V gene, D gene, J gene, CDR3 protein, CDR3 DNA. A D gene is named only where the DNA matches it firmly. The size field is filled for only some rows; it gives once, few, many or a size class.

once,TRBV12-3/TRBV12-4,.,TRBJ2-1,CASSFGGRRFF,TGTGCCAGCAGTTTTGGTGGGAGGAGGTTCTTC
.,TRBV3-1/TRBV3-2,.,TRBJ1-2,CASSQQTLSYGYTF,TGTGCCAGCAGCCAACAGACGCTTAGCTATGGCTACACCTTC
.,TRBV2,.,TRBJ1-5,CASRPDGGWPQHF,TGTGCCAGCAGGCCCGACGGAGGGTGGCCCCAGCATTTT
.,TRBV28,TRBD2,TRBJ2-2,CATLRGAPNTGELFF,TGTGCCACCCTGCGGGGGGCCCCGAACACCGGGGAGCTGTTTTTT
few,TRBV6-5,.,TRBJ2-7,CASTGPYEQYF,TGTGCCAGCACAGGACCCTACGAGCAGTACTTC
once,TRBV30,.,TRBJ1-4,CAWTLGGVREKLFF,TGTGCCTGGACCCTGGGCGGAGTACGGGAAAAACTGTTTTTT
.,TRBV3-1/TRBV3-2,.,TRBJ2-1,CASSRQRTYNEQFF,TGTGCCAGCAGCAGACAGAGAACCTACAATGAGCAGTTCTTC
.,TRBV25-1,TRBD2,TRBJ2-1,CATGTSGDLSSYNEQFF,TGTGCCACCGGGACTAGCGGGGACCTCAGCTCCTACAATGAGCAGTTCTTC
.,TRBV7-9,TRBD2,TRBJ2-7,CASSKTSGGPYEQYF,TGTGCCAGCAGCAAAACTAGCGGGGGACCCTACGAGCAGTACTTC
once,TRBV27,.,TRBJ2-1,CASSPPEAWGEQFF,TGTGCCAGCAGCCCCCCTGAGGCTTGGGGTGAGCAGTTCTTC
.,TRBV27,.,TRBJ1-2,CASSSSGIYGYTF,TGTGCCAGCAGTTCGTCGGGGATATATGGCTACACCTTC